Only a few counts were recorded for the clone carrying this T cell receptor beta chain. This sample stems from a study of cytotoxic CD8 clonotypes in ibrutinib-treated CLL. Study as a whole: Within the patient group, roughly 12 were relapsed/refractory and approximately 15 treatment-naive, and roughly 18 were IGHV unmutated. Investigators reported around 25 partial and 2 complete responses; after median roughly 65 months, approximately 15 patients remained remitted and about 12 progressed.

This CDR3 spans 8 amino acids. Germline V lookup: CDR1 ENHRY, CDR2 SYGVKD. Using immunoSEQ multiplex PCR, the repertoire was profiled, and TCRdb retains in-frame clones only, with some absent. Here the sample spans roughly 330,000 clones, about 64% being singletons. The sequence came from a human donor with chronic lymphocytic leukemia. The chain has TRBV10-3 and TRBJ2-3; unclear D gene. Sequenced material: PBMCs, taken after 36 months of ibrutinib treatment. CDR3 sequence: CGTDTQYF. The CDR3 bases are TGTGGCACAGATACGCAGTATTTT.